This is a list of T cell receptor beta chains from one sample in a study of T cells after yellow fever vaccination. TCRdb independently ran MiXCR on the 5' RACE reads; one entry per CDR3 protein. This sample has fewer than 400,000 distinct CDR3 sequences; about 10% occur once, and the top ten carry 2.5% to 4%. This material consisted of CD4+ T cells sorted from PBMCs, taken 45 days after the yellow fever booster vaccination. The source of these receptors is a man between 18 and 35 years old who received the YFV17D yellow fever vaccine. Each CDR3 is given with its conserved first and last residue. The D gene is left open where the match is weak. Only some rows state a clone size, as once, few, many or a class for expanded clones.

>15|TRBV12-3/TRBV12-4|TRBD1|TRBJ2-1|few
CASSPGQGFVNEQFF
TGTGCCAGCAGTCCTGGACAGGGCTTTGTAAATGAGCAGTTCTTC
>14|TRBV5-1|TRBD2|TRBJ2-5|few
CASALGRDSETQYF
TGCGCCAGCGCGCTGGGGAGGGATTCTGAGACCCAGTACTTC
>16|TRBV4-1|TRBD1|TRBJ2-3|.
CASSPRTGLGTDTQYF
TGCGCCAGCAGCCCCCGGACAGGGTTGGGCACAGATACGCAGTATTTT
>17|TRBV7-9|TRBD1|TRBJ1-5|.
CASSSDRGLVSVQPQHF
TGTGCCAGCAGCTCCGACAGGGGGCTAGTTTCGGTTCAGCCCCAGCATTTT
>11|TRBV20-1|.|TRBJ2-3|many
CSAKKADTQYF
TGCAGTGCTAAGAAAGCGGACACGCAGTATTTT
>16|TRBV18|TRBD1|TRBJ1-3|.
CASSPLGDSSGNTIYF
TGTGCCAGCTCACCACTAGGGGACAGCTCTGGAAACACCATATATTTT
>15|TRBV2|.|TRBJ1-5|.
CASSPGPGFNQPQHF
TGTGCCAGCAGCCCGGGACCGGGTTTCAATCAGCCCCAGCATTTT
>14|TRBV7-2|.|TRBJ1-2|.
CASSFGIPEQGYTF
TGTGCCAGCAGCTTTGGGATTCCCGAACAGGGCTACACCTTC
>13|TRBV28|.|TRBJ1-5|few
CASSLLRNQPQHF
TGTGCCAGCAGTTTACTTAGAAATCAGCCCCAGCATTTT
>13|TRBV5-1|.|TRBJ2-1|many
CASSAGLGNEQFF
TGCGCCAGCAGCGCCGGACTGGGGAATGAGCAGTTCTTC
>15|TRBV6-1|TRBD1|TRBJ1-1|few
CASGPRDRSNTEAFF
TGTGCCAGCGGCCCCCGGGACAGGTCGAACACTGAAGCTTTCTTT
>14|TRBV18|.|TRBJ2-3|few
CASSPRVDTDTQYF
TGTGCCAGCTCACCCCGGGTTGACACAGATACGCAGTATTTT
>15|TRBV5-1|.|TRBJ2-2|many
CASSPTDAWAGELFF
TGCGCCAGCAGCCCGACGGACGCCTGGGCCGGGGAGCTGTTTTTT
>15|TRBV4-2|.|TRBJ2-6|few
CASSLVPTGANVLTF
TGTGCCAGCAGCTTGGTCCCTACTGGGGCCAACGTCCTGACTTTC
>14|TRBV15|.|TRBJ2-3|many
CATSRDRVPDTQYF
TGTGCCACCAGCAGAGATCGAGTGCCAGATACGCAGTATTTT
>13|TRBV18|.|TRBJ1-2|many
CASSPDVRYGYTF
TGTGCCAGCTCACCCGATGTACGGTATGGCTACACCTTC
>13|TRBV7-9|.|TRBJ1-1|.
CASSLENTSQAFF
TGTGCCAGCAGCTTAGAGAACACTAGTCAAGCTTTCTTT
>14|TRBV7-9|.|TRBJ1-2|.
CASSLAISGNGYTF
TGTGCCAGCAGCTTAGCGATATCGGGGAATGGCTACACCTTC
>14|TRBV20-1|TRBD2|TRBJ2-1|.
CSARIAGGSGEQFF
TGCAGTGCTCGTATAGCGGGGGGGAGTGGGGAGCAGTTCTTC
>14|TRBV6-5|TRBD2|TRBJ2-1|.
CASSYVGLGYEQFF
TGTGCCAGCAGTTATGTAGGACTAGGATATGAGCAGTTCTTC
>13|TRBV27|TRBD1|TRBJ1-2|many
CASRAGGHYGYTF
TGTGCCAGCAGAGCAGGGGGCCACTATGGCTACACCTTC
>14|TRBV28|.|TRBJ2-5|.
CASSLSQAQETQYF
TGTGCCAGCAGTTTGTCCCAGGCCCAAGAGACCCAGTACTTC
>18|TRBV7-2|TRBD2|TRBJ2-7|few
CASSLAPTSGGASYEQYF
TGTGCCAGCAGCTTAGCTCCGACTAGCGGGGGGGCTTCCTACGAGCAGTACTTC
>15|TRBV19|TRBD2|TRBJ2-3|.
CASSIVTSGADTQYF
TGTGCCAGTAGTATAGTAACTAGCGGAGCAGATACGCAGTATTTT
>14|TRBV6-5|TRBD1|TRBJ2-7|few
CASSYRDSSYEQYF
TGTGCCAGCAGTTACCGGGACAGCTCCTACGAGCAGTACTTC
>13|TRBV4-2|.|TRBJ2-3|.
CASSQDTADTQYF
TGTGCCAGCAGCCAAGATACAGCAGATACGCAGTATTTT
>14|TRBV7-9|.|TRBJ2-4|many
CASSSGFGKNIQYF
TGTGCCAGCAGCTCGGGCTTCGGAAAAAACATTCAGTACTTC
>15|TRBV5-1|.|TRBJ1-1|.
CASSISGTGNTEAFF
TGCGCCAGCAGTATTTCGGGCACAGGGAACACTGAAGCTTTCTTT